These 21 T cell receptor beta chains originate from one sample sequenced in a study of T cells after yellow fever vaccination. TCRdb analysed the 5' RACE reads with MiXCR anew, one entry per CDR3 protein. This sample carries some 320,000 distinct CDR3 sequences, over 8% of them seen once, and the ten largest clones take 18%. Specimen: PBMCs, collected on the day of the first yellow fever vaccination. Receptors were obtained from a man younger than 30 who received the YFV17D yellow fever vaccine.

This chain uses TRBV12-3 or TRBV12-4 with TRBJ1-1; no firm D call. V dropped 7 bases and J dropped 11 bases, with 17 bases sitting between them. This CDR3 has 12 residues. The CDR3 loop is CASKPFIGAAFF. The CDR3 bases are TGTGCCAGCAAACCATTTATAGGTGCGGCTTTCTTT.

The rearrangement joins TRBV7-3 to TRBJ2-5; the match to TRBD2 covers 8 bases. The CDR3 runs 15 residues. The V segment lost 2 bases and the J segment 3 bases; nucleotides outside the gene matches: 5. Germline lookup yields CDR1 SGHTA and CDR2 FQGTGA. CDR3 sequence reads: CASSLAGGTKETQYF. The CDR3 DNA is TGTGCCAGCAGCTTAGCGGGGGGCACTAAAGAGACCCAGTACTTC.

There are many counts of this clonotype. V is TRBV6-2 or TRBV6-3 and J is TRBJ2-1, with D possibly TRBD1 on 5 matching bases. CDR3 size: 11 residues. Trimming took 2 bases from V and 9 from J, leaving 5 bases between them. The germline V gene has CDR1 MNHEY and CDR2 SVGEGT. The CDR3 region has the DNA TGTGCCAGCAGTTACGGGGCTGAGCAGTTCTTC. It is translated as CASSYGAEQFF.

This clonotype was detected once. The chain employs TRBV25-1 and TRBJ2-5; 7 nucleotides align to TRBD2. The CDR3 extends over 11 amino acids. V was pared by 6 bases and J by 10 bases, with 5 bases of the junction left unmatched. The V gene's germline CDR1 is MGHDK and CDR2 SYGVNS. Written as DNA, the CDR3 is TGTGCCAGCAGGGGAGGGTCGATCCAGTACTTC. This codes for CASRGGSIQYF. The complete variable domain, with remaining parts taken from reference TRBV25-1 and TRBJ2-5, reads EADIYQTPRYLVIGTGKKITLECSQTMGHDKMYWYQQDPGMELHLIHYSYGVNSTEKGDLSSESTVSRIRTEHFPLTLESARPSHTSQYLCASRGGSIQYFGPGTRLLVL.

This clonotype was recorded a few times. This sequence joins TRBV7-9 and TRBJ2-1, with D maybe TRBD1 (6 bases). Between the trimmed V and J ends, which lost 5 bases and 4 bases, there was a span of 15 bases. The CDR3 extends over 15 amino acids. CDR1 is SEHNR, CDR2 FQNEAQ, per germline (reference sequence). DNA of the CDR3: TGTGCCAGCAGCGCCACCGGGACACATTACAATGAGCAGTTCTTC. Residues: CASSATGTHYNEQFF.

The chain carries TRBV7-6 and TRBJ1-1, with TRBD1 matching 9 bases. The CDR3 spans 15 residues. J gave up 2 bases and V 5 bases, and 6 bases lay outside the gene matches. Looked up from germline, CDR1 is SGHVS and CDR2 is FNYEAQ. The CDR3, as DNA: TGTGCCAGCAGCGCCGGGACAGGGTTTAACACTGAAGCTTTCTTT. Translated: CASSAGTGFNTEAFF.

The chain couples TRBV5-1 to TRBJ2-5; no reliable D call. The germline V and J ends were trimmed by 0 bases and 0 bases, with 9 bases remaining between them. The CDR3 runs 15 residues. Germline lookup yields CDR1 SGHRS and CDR2 YFSETQ. This chain's CDR3 is CASSLVEADQETQYF. The CDR3 DNA follows: TGCGCCAGCAGCTTGGTAGAGGCGGACCAAGAGACCCAGTACTTC.

The chain has TRBV28 and TRBJ2-7; D ambiguous. CDR1 is MDHEN and CDR2 is SYDVKM in the germline V gene. V lost 4 bases to trimming and J lost 6 bases, with 13 bases between them. The CDR3 runs 13 residues. The CDR3 spells CASSSPPKPEQYF. The CDR3, as DNA: TGTGCCAGCAGTTCCCCTCCTAAGCCCGAGCAGTACTTC.

The gene calls are TRBV19 and TRBJ2-3; D might be TRBD1 or TRBD2, each matching 5 bases. The V gene's germline CDR1 is LNHDA and CDR2 SQIVND (reference sequence). V was cut by 1 base and J by 1 base, with 9 bases left in between. The CDR3 length is 15 residues. The CDR3 DNA is TGTGCCAGTAGTATAGGGGACCGGGGCACAGATACGCAGTATTTT. Its protein is CASSIGDRGTDTQYF.

This clonotype was counted ten times or more. The chain uses TRBV7-9 and TRBJ1-1, with 8 bases that match TRBD1. In germline, CDR1 is SEHNR, CDR2 FQNEAQ (reference sequence). The CDR3 spans 11 residues. The ends lost 8 bases at V and 7 bases at J; junction bases unmatched: 3. CDR3 sequence (DNA): TGTGCCAGCCGACAGGGGTTTGAAGCTTTCTTT. It is translated as CASRQGFEAFF.

This clonotype was counted between two and nine times. The chain links TRBV10-2 to TRBJ2-7; D gene ambiguous. CDR1 and CDR2 from the germline V gene are WSHSY and SAAADI. Trimming removed 1 base from V and 3 bases from J, with 4 bases in between. The CDR3 runs 12 residues. The CDR3 here is CASSEWDYEQYF. The CDR3 bases are TGCGCCAGCAGTGAGTGGGACTACGAGCAGTACTTC.

This clonotype was counted ten times or more. The chain has TRBV29-1 and TRBJ2-3; 7 bases map to TRBD2. The CDR3 is 15 amino acids. V dropped 3 bases and J dropped 6; count of bases not matched to a gene: 12. Germline V gene lookup returns CDR1 SQVTM and CDR2 ANQGSEA. As DNA, the CDR3 is TGCAGCGTTGACGGAATAGCGGGTGAAGAGGATACGCAGTATTTT. Protein: CSVDGIAGEEDTQYF.

Note on this clonotype: This clone may be a read error of a much larger clone one base away. The chain carries TRBV11-2 and TRBJ2-7, with 10 positions matching TRBD1. CDR1 is SGHAT and CDR2 is FQNNGV in the germline V gene. This CDR3 has 16 residues. The chain's CDR3 is CARSSKSGTGDNEQYF. The CDR3 DNA reads TGTGCCAGAAGCTCTAAATCCGGGACAGGGGATAACGAGCAGTACTTC.

This clonotype was seen repeatedly, ten times or more. J is TRBJ2-2 and V is TRBV9; D remains ambiguous. V lost 4 bases and J lost 5, with 6 bases in between. The germline V gene has CDR1 SGDLS and CDR2 YYNGEE. CDR3 length equals 12 residues. CDR3 in DNA: TGTGCCAGCAGCTTCCTTACCGGGGAGCTGTTTTTT. This codes for CASSFLTGELFF.

V and J are TRBV3-1 and TRBJ2-3; the match to TRBD1 covers 7 bases. CDR1 is LGHDT, CDR2 YNNKEL, per germline (reference sequence). V lost 4 bases and J lost 2; bases outside the gene matches: 9. The CDR3 runs 16 residues. CDR3 bases: TGTGCCAGCAGCCCCCAGGGGGTGGTCAACACAGATACGCAGTATTTT. Residues: CASSPQGVVNTDTQYF.

This clonotype has just a few counts. The V call is TRBV11-2, the J call TRBJ2-3; D tentatively reads TRBD1 or TRBD2 (6 bases each). This CDR3 has 15 amino acids. Trimming removed 3 bases at V and 6 bases at J, with 16 bases between. Germline loops: CDR1 SGHAT, CDR2 FQNNGV. CDR3 amino acids: CASSFQGGLYDTQYF. CDR3 DNA: TGTGCCAGCAGCTTTCAAGGGGGGCTTTACGATACGCAGTATTTT.

A note on this clonotype: Germline and junction disagree at one end, which may indicate a read error. This chain links TRBV9 with TRBJ1-2; 9 positions agree with TRBD1. Germline V gene data show CDR1 as SGDLS and CDR2 as YYNGEE. There are 12 residues in the CDR3. The CDR3 loop reads CASSRDRAGLRF. The DNA for the CDR3 is TGTGCCAGCAGCCGGGACAGGGCCGGCCTACGGTTC.

This clonotype was seen ten or more times. The chain links TRBV4-3 to TRBJ2-5; 9 bases align to TRBD2. The CDR3 is made up of 14 amino acids. Trimming cost V 4 bases and J 4 bases; bases outside gene matches: 4. Germline loops: CDR1 LGHNA, CDR2 YSLEER. The CDR3 protein is CASSPIAGAETQYF. In DNA form, the CDR3 reads TGCGCCAGCAGCCCCATAGCGGGAGCAGAGACCCAGTACTTC.

There are a few counts of this clonotype. The chain employs TRBV6-1 and TRBJ2-5; 10 bases agree with TRBD1. J gave up 6 bases and V 6 bases, and 4 bases lay outside the gene matches. The germline gives CDR1 MNHNS, CDR2 SASEGT. The CDR3 has 13 residues. CDR3 in amino acids: CASRRDRGQTQYF. DNA of the CDR3: TGTGCCAGCAGAAGGGACAGGGGCCAGACCCAGTACTTC.

The V call is TRBV19, the J call TRBJ2-2; 8 bases line up with TRBD1. J was trimmed by 7 bases and V by 4 bases; bases with no gene match: 11. Germline loops: CDR1 LNHDA, CDR2 SQIVND (reference sequence). CDR3 size: 16 residues. The chain's CDR3 is CASSNQPGQAIGELFF. Written as DNA, the CDR3 is TGTGCCAGTAGTAATCAACCGGGACAGGCCATCGGGGAGCTGTTTTTT.

This clonotype was counted only a few times. The rearrangement joins TRBV4-1 to TRBJ2-7; D not certain. Germline V lookup: CDR1 MGHRA, CDR2 YSYEKL. The CDR3 covers 13 residues. In DNA, the CDR3 is TGCGCCAGCAGTCAAGAGAGCTCCTACGAGCAGTACGTC. This sequence encodes CASSQESSYEQYV.